The clone carrying this T cell receptor (beta chain) appeared many times. The antigen is not known. Time point described: newly diagnosed GD, antithyroid drugs for less than 3 months. Generation of the TCR library employed RNA extracted from PBMCs. The patients were enrolled through endocrinology in Xi'an, China. The record originates from a study of regulatory T cells in long-lasting Graves disease. Study results and limitations: TRBV28, TRBJ1-2 and TRBJ2-5 were segments that persistent disease favored. A limited number of samples was an acknowledged limitation.

Both iRepertoire HTBI primers and Arm-PCR of CDR3 regions were used to build the TCR beta libraries. Using its own MiXCR run on the multiplex PCR reads, TCRdb lists one record per CDR3 protein. Of 450,000 to 650,000 distinct CDR3 sequences in the sample, about 16% were seen once. V dropped 3 bases and J dropped 11 bases, with 7 bases sitting between them. The germline V gene has CDR1 DFQATT and CDR2 SNEGSKA (reference sequence). The CDR3 length is 9 residues. These data are also associated with another study on T cells in Graves' hyperthyroidism and ophthalmopathy. That study adds: Classification by a 13 V-J model distinguished ophthalmopathy from stable hyperthyroidism.

The specimen was peripheral blood mononuclear cells (PBMCs), collected at new diagnosis, from a patient treated with antithyroid drugs. The chain uses TRBV20-1 and TRBJ1-1; D gene ambiguous. The clonotype originates from a woman aged 40 to 65 with Graves disease. The CDR3 nucleotides read TGCAGTGCTAGTAATCCGGCTTTCTTT. Protein product: CSASNPAFF.